This T cell receptor beta chain was observed in a study of blood T cells in healthy people across ages. With 5 bases clipped from V and 5 bases from J, the junction kept 9 bases outside the gene matches. CDR3 length: 16 residues. Germline CDR1 reads SEHNR; CDR2 reads FQNEAQ (reference sequence). Donors were healthy Caucasian individuals from Russia aged about 6 to 90. It was around 9 milliliters of peripheral blood that were drawn from each donor. Study-wide points: Age advanced and TCR beta diversity per million T cells fell, roughly linearly.

In the case of this clonotype: Its antigen is not identified.

A J-beta primer mix and a sample-barcoded 5' primer were used in a second PCR of about 7 to 12 cycles. The template-switch adaptor, which had 12 random nucleotides, put a tag on each cDNA molecule. One entry per CDR3 protein, called by TCRdb with MiXCR from the 5' RACE reads. The sample holds 1.5 million to 2 million distinct CDR3 sequences, roughly 30% seen once. The receptor comes from a woman aged 25 to 45 in good health. V is TRBV7-9 and J is TRBJ1-4; 9 bases are shared with TRBD1. Material for sequencing was blood. The CDR3 reads CASSHSRQGVNEKLFF. Written as DNA, the CDR3 is TGTGCCAGCAGCCACTCGAGACAGGGGGTGAATGAAAAACTGTTTTTT.